The rows below give T cell receptor beta chains drawn from one sample of a study of neoadjuvant anti-PD-1 for oral cavity cancer. Sequenced by immunoSEQ multiplex PCR; TCRdb stores in-frame clones only, minus some. The table lists about 14,000 clones, 50% to 70% of them singletons. The material sequenced was PBMCs, taken before nivolumab (anti-PD-1) treatment. The receptors here all came from a person between 40 and 85 years old with oral cavity squamous cell carcinoma. The CDR3 runs from the conserved cysteine through the conserved F or W. D genes are given only for firm matches. Clone size is given for some rows only: seen once, a few or many times, or a class if the clone is expanded.

TRBD2,once,TRBV5-1,TRBJ2-7,CASSPGTSIYEQYF,TGCGCCAGCAGCCCCGGGACTAGCATTTACGAGCAGTACTTC
TRBD1,-,TRBV10-1,TRBJ2-1,CASSEIQGIMNEQFF,TGCGCCAGCAGTGAAATACAGGGGATCATGAATGAGCAGTTCTTC
-,-,TRBV11-2,TRBJ1-3,CASSSLWGQMNGNTIYF,TGTGCCAGCAGCTCCTTATGGGGGCAAATGAATGGAAACACCATATATTTT
-,once,TRBV7-2,TRBJ2-7,CASSSPIYYEQYF,TGTGCCAGCAGCTCCCCGATTTACTACGAGCAGTACTTC
TRBD1,-,TRBV5-8,TRBJ2-1,CASSRDRGKNEQFF,TGTGCCAGCAGCAGGGACAGGGGTAAAAATGAGCAGTTCTTC
TRBD1,-,TRBV5-4,TRBJ1-6,CASSHRGDNSPLHF,TGTGCCAGCAGCCACAGGGGGGATAATTCACCCCTCCACTTT
TRBD1,few,TRBV18,TRBJ1-2,CASSQTSRDRESYGYTF,TGTGCCAGCTCACAGACGTCCCGGGACAGGGAGAGCTATGGCTACACCTTC
-,-,TRBV5-6,TRBJ2-1,CASSFVGVLFHNEQFF,TGTGCCAGCAGCTTCGTTGGGGTCCTCTTTCACAATGAGCAGTTCTTC
-,-,TRBV25-1,TRBJ1-1,CASSEYGRGDQNTEAFF,TGTGCCAGCAGTGAATATGGGAGGGGAGACCAGAACACTGAAGCTTTCTTT
TRBD1,-,TRBV18,TRBJ2-7,CASSPGTGRYEQYF,TGTGCCAGCTCACCAGGGACAGGGCGATACGAGCAGTACTTC
-,-,TRBV5-4,TRBJ2-7,CASSPRAAEGEQYF,TGTGCCAGCAGCCCAAGAGCGGCAGAGGGGGAGCAGTACTTC
TRBD2,once,TRBV5-4,TRBJ2-1,CASSPLADNEQFF,TGTGCCAGCAGTCCTCTAGCGGACAATGAGCAGTTCTTC
TRBD1,-,TRBV5-1,TRBJ1-2,CASSQGDYGYTF,TGCGCCAGCAGCCAGGGGGACTATGGCTACACCTTC
TRBD1,-,TRBV9,TRBJ2-5,CASSPGTVQETQYF,TGTGCCAGCAGCCCCGGGACAGTACAAGAGACCCAGTACTTC
TRBD1,-,TRBV15,TRBJ2-2,CATSRDRGLAGELFF,TGTGCCACCAGCAGAGACAGGGGGCTGGCCGGGGAGCTGTTTTTT
-,-,TRBV6-1,TRBJ2-3,CASSVLAVTDTQYF,TGTGCCAGCAGTGTACTAGCAGTGACAGATACGCAGTATTTT
-,-,TRBV30,TRBJ1-1,CAWSFWLGEAFF,TGTGCCTGGAGTTTTTGGTTGGGTGAAGCTTTCTTT
-,few,TRBV19,TRBJ1-2,CASSTTVYGYTF,TGTGCCAGTAGTACGACAGTCTATGGCTACACCTTC
-,-,TRBV5-1,TRBJ2-2,CASSLGSLGGELFF,TGCGCCAGCAGCTTGGGTTCTCTAGGCGGGGAGCTGTTTTTT
-,-,TRBV6-5,TRBJ1-5,CASSRTGTTNEPQHF,TGTGCCAGCAGTAGAACCGGGACCACGAACGAGCCCCAGCATTTT
-,-,TRBV29-1,TRBJ1-1,CSVVSQGNTEAFF,TGCAGCGTTGTGTCGCAGGGGAACACTGAAGCTTTCTTT
-,-,TRBV28,TRBJ1-2,CASSLRVQGGGYTF,TGTGCCAGCAGTTTACGAGTCCAGGGCGGTGGCTACACCTTC
-,-,TRBV5-1,TRBJ2-2,CASSLSVLGNTGELFF,TGCGCCAGCAGCTTGTCCGTACTGGGGAACACCGGGGAGCTGTTTTTT
-,-,TRBV7-9,TRBJ2-3,CASNLPGRGRADTQYF,TGTGCCAGCAACTTACCCGGGCGGGGACGTGCAGATACGCAGTATTTT
-,-,TRBV5-5,TRBJ1-5,CASRKQGGSNQPQHF,TGTGCCAGCAGGAAACAGGGAGGTAGCAATCAGCCCCAGCATTTT
TRBD2,-,TRBV4-2,TRBJ2-7,CASSQASNSGADEQYF,TGTGCCAGCAGCCAAGCTAGTAACAGCGGGGCTGACGAGCAGTACTTC
TRBD1,-,TRBV14,TRBJ2-1,CASSPGGKQFF,TGTGCCAGCAGCCCAGGGGGCAAGCAGTTCTTC
-,few,TRBV27,TRBJ2-1,CASSLSLASSYNEQFF,TGTGCCAGCAGTTTATCCCTAGCCAGCTCCTACAATGAGCAGTTCTTC
TRBD1,-,TRBV27,TRBJ1-2,CASSLFAGGNGYTF,TGTGCCAGCAGTTTATTCGCAGGGGGCAATGGCTACACCTTC
TRBD1,-,TRBV28,TRBJ2-1,CASSLGQGYEQFF,TGTGCCAGCAGTTTGGGACAGGGGTATGAGCAGTTCTTC
-,-,TRBV7-8,TRBJ2-2,CASSSVNTGELFF,TGTGCCAGCAGCTCGGTGAACACCGGGGAGCTGTTTTTT
-,-,TRBV19,TRBJ2-7,CASSDSGRYEQYF,TGTGCCAGTAGTGACAGTGGGCGCTACGAGCAGTACTTC
TRBD2,-,TRBV6-6,TRBJ2-5,CASSNYGGASQETQYF,TGTGCCAGCAGCAACTACGGGGGGGCGAGCCAAGAGACCCAGTACTTC